The 27 T cell receptor beta chains reported below all come from one sample, sequenced in a study of PD-1 blockade in classical Hodgkin lymphoma (dated by TCRdb to about 2020). Read against the paper, the sample's time point label means: cycle 2 day 1 (C2D1) of nivolumab. All trial patients had relapsed after autologous stem cell transplantation, with cohorts A, B and C differing in prior brentuximab vedotin exposure. Library preparation used the immunoSEQ multiplex PCR assay. TCRdb stores this immuneACCESS table with in-frame sequences only. Part of the clones is absent; in the studies checked, under half of the shortfall reflects unresolved V genes, and no reason is known for the rest. Present in this sample are 90,000 to 120,000 clones, roughly 87% of which were seen just once. The ten largest make up 20% of the sample. Sequencing used peripheral blood mononuclear cells (PBMCs), obtained before the second cycle of nivolumab. The receptor source for this set is a human donor with classical Hodgkin lymphoma.

The sample holds a few counts of this clone. This chain connects TRBV6-5 to TRBJ1-4; 8 bases match TRBD1. Germline V gives CDR1 MNHEY, CDR2 SVGAGI. This CDR3 is 16 amino acids long. Trimming at V came to 2 bases and at J to 8 bases, leaving 10 bases not matched to a gene. The CDR3 protein is CASSYKRGQGREKLFF. The DNA for the CDR3 is TGTGCCAGCAGTTACAAGCGAGGACAGGGAAGAGAAAAACTGTTTTTT.

This chain uses TRBV7-2 with TRBJ2-1, with D uncertain. The CDR3 runs 16 residues. The ends were cut back, 2 bases at V and 0 bases at J, with 11 bases in the middle. Germline loops: CDR1 SGHTA, CDR2 FQGNSA. In DNA, the CDR3 is TGTGCCAGCAGCTTACAGGCGAGGAGCTCCTACAATGAGCAGTTCTTC. This sequence encodes CASSLQARSSYNEQFF.

V and J are TRBV5-4 and TRBJ2-2; the D is unclear. This CDR3 comprises 16 residues. CDR1 SGHNT and CDR2 YYREEE come from the germline V gene (reference sequence). Trimming stripped 4 bases from V and 5 bases from J, with 18 bases between. The CDR3 coding sequence is TGTGCCAGCAGCAGCCATCAGAGTCCGCGGACCGGGGAGCTGTTTTTT. As protein: CASSSHQSPRTGELFF.

The chain uses TRBV5-6 and TRBJ2-2; D possibly matches TRBD1 or TRBD2 (5 bases each). This CDR3 contains 12 residues. Germline-derived CDR1 and CDR2 are SGHDT and YYEEEE. V lost 5 bases to trimming and J lost 7 bases, with 9 bases between them. As DNA, the CDR3 is TGTGCCAGCAGGCCAGGGAGCGGGGAGCTGTTTTTT. The encoded protein is CASRPGSGELFF.

The chain carries TRBV6-5 and TRBJ1-2; 10 bases agree with TRBD1. Germline CDR1 MNHEY, CDR2 SVGAGI. The CDR3 runs 15 residues. Germline trimming cut 11 bases from V and 4 bases from J; bases unmatched to any gene: 13. CDR3 bases: TGTGCCTTCCGAACAGTGGGACAGGGGATCTATGGCTACACCTTC. Protein sequence: CAFRTVGQGIYGYTF.

The CDR3 is CASSWGQGVTEAFF. The CDR3 DNA sequence: TGTGCCAGCAGTTGGGGACAGGGGGTCACTGAAGCTTTCTTT. The chain employs TRBV28 and TRBJ1-1, with 11 bases identical to TRBD1. The V gene's germline CDR1 is MDHEN and CDR2 SYDVKM. The CDR3 length is 14 residues. V gave up 4 bases and J gave up 4 bases; unmatched junction bases: 2.

The chain links TRBV6-6 to TRBJ1-5, with 9 bases identical to TRBD1. After removal of 0 bases from V and 6 bases from J, the junction contained 6 bases not matched to a gene. CDR1 is MNHNY, CDR2 SVGAGI, per germline (reference sequence). The CDR3 is made up of 16 amino acids. The CDR3 DNA follows: TGTGCCAGCAGTTACTCGGGACAGGGCTACACTCAGCCCCAGCATTTT. This encodes CASSYSGQGYTQPQHF.

This clone was seen more than once but under ten times. The V and J genes are TRBV10-3 and TRBJ1-1, with TRBD1 identical over 7 bases. CDR1 is ENHRY and CDR2 is SYGVKD in the germline V gene. The V segment lost 6 bases and the J segment 4 bases; nucleotides outside the gene matches: 5. The CDR3 is made up of 13 amino acids. The CDR3 DNA is TGTGCCATCAGAGACGGGGACAGCACTGAAGCTTTCTTT. It is translated as CAIRDGDSTEAFF.

The genes are TRBV2 and TRBJ2-7, with 9 bases that match TRBD1. The V gene's germline CDR1 is SNHLY and CDR2 FYNNEI. V lost 3 bases to trimming and J lost 2 bases; unmatched junction nucleotides: 5. The CDR3 totals 15 residues. This CDR3 is CASSEGQGLAYEQYF. The CDR3 region has the DNA TGTGCCAGCAGTGAGGGACAGGGCCTGGCCTACGAGCAGTACTTC.

The rearrangement uses TRBV28 and TRBJ1-5; D gene uncertain. In germline, CDR1 is MDHEN, CDR2 SYDVKM. This CDR3 comprises 14 residues. The germline V and J ends were trimmed by 2 bases and 2 bases, with 7 bases remaining between them. CDR3 coding DNA: TGTGCCAGCAGTTTAGGTGGCCGCAATCAGCCCCAGCATTTT. Protein: CASSLGGRNQPQHF.

This chain links TRBV2 with TRBJ2-5; TRBD2 is a possible D gene (5 bases). Trimming took 0 bases from V and 2 from J, leaving 13 bases between them. This CDR3 has 16 residues. Looked up from germline, CDR1 is SNHLY and CDR2 is FYNNEI. CDR3 coding DNA: TGTGCCAGCAGTGAAGCCGGGAACAGTCCACAAGAGACCCAGTACTTC. Amino acid sequence: CASSEAGNSPQETQYF. Combining the CDR3 with reference TRBV2 and TRBJ2-5 gives the whole variable domain EPEVTQTPSHQVTQMGQEVILRCVPISNHLYFYWYRQILGQKVEFLVSFYNNEISEKSEIFDDQFSVERPDGSNFTLKIRSTKLEDSAMYFCASSEAGNSPQETQYFGPGTRLLVL.

The chain uses TRBV4-1 and TRBJ2-1; D could derive from TRBD1 or TRBD2 (5 bases each). The CDR3 is 15 amino acids. V was clipped by 3 bases and J by 7 bases, with 16 bases between them. The germline V gene has CDR1 MGHRA and CDR2 YSYEKL. The CDR3 nucleotides read TGCGCCAGCAGCCAGGTACCGGGACCAACGAATGAGCAGTTCTTC. Translating gives CASSQVPGPTNEQFF.

The chain carries TRBV5-6 and TRBJ2-1; the match to TRBD2 covers 7 bases. The CDR3 contains 15 residues. The trim removed 5 bases at V and 1 base at J, leaving 6 bases unmatched. Germline CDR1 and CDR2: SGHDT and YYEEEE. The CDR3 region has the DNA TGTGCCAGCAGGCATACTAGCGCTTCCTACAATGAGCAGTTCTTC. This gives the protein CASRHTSASYNEQFF.

V and J are TRBV4-3 and TRBJ2-1; TRBD2 matches 16 bases. J lost 0 bases, V lost 3 bases, and 11 bases had no gene match. This CDR3 has 21 residues. Germline lookup yields CDR1 LGHNA and CDR2 YSLEER. CDR3: CASSHKPGLAGGESSYNEQFF. CDR3 DNA sequence: TGCGCCAGCAGCCACAAACCGGGACTAGCGGGAGGGGAGAGCTCCTACAATGAGCAGTTCTTC.

The CDR3: CASSFRVGNQETQYF. The CDR3 region has the DNA TGTGCCAGCAGCTTTCGGGTCGGGAACCAAGAGACCCAGTACTTC. This chain connects TRBV7-9 to TRBJ2-5; tentative D call: TRBD2 (5 bases). Trimming took off 3 bases at V and 0 bases at J, with 11 bases between the two ends. Germline V lookup: CDR1 SEHNR, CDR2 FQNEAQ (reference sequence). This CDR3 contains 15 residues.

Points on this clone: A junction boundary mismatches the germline segment, possibly from a read error. The rearrangement uses TRBV5-1 and TRBJ2-7, with D tentatively TRBD1 (6 bases). Germline loops: CDR1 SGHRS, CDR2 YFSETQ. The CDR3 is 14 residues long. The CDR3 here is CASSFEGQRRQRDF. DNA for the CDR3: TGCGCCAGCAGCTTCGAAGGACAGCGGAGACAGAGGGACTTC.

This clone was observed once. The chain recombines TRBV7-2 with TRBJ2-1; TRBD2 aligns across 13 bases. The CDR3 totals 15 residues. The germline gives CDR1 SGHTA, CDR2 FQGNSA. Trimming at V came to 5 bases and at J to 6 bases, leaving 4 bases not matched to a gene. The CDR3 loop is CASSPRTSGGNEQFF. DNA for the CDR3: TGTGCCAGCAGCCCCCGGACTAGCGGGGGCAATGAGCAGTTCTTC.

The chain recombines TRBV27 with TRBJ2-7; 14 nucleotides line up with TRBD2. The germline V gene has CDR1 MNHEY and CDR2 SMNVEV (reference sequence). The CDR3 totals 14 residues. The junction had 7 bases not matched to a gene; V was cut back by 8 bases and J by 7 bases. The CDR3 DNA reads TGTGCCAGCCATGGGACTAGCGGGAGTTGGGAGCAGTACTTC. This gives the protein CASHGTSGSWEQYF.

The gene calls are TRBV18 and TRBJ2-5; 9 bases agree with TRBD1. This CDR3 contains 15 residues. Germline V gene lookup returns CDR1 KGHSH and CDR2 LQKENI. Trimming removed 3 bases from V and 5 bases from J; junction bases left unmatched: 7. The CDR3 here is CASSPAGTGKETQYF. The CDR3 DNA reads TGTGCCAGCTCACCGGCCGGGACAGGGAAGGAGACCCAGTACTTC.

CDR3 nucleotide sequence: TGTGCCAGCAGTGGCGAACGGAATCAGCCCCAGCATTTT. It translates to CASSGERNQPQHF. The chain recombines TRBV6-1 with TRBJ1-5; no firm D call. Germline lookup yields CDR1 MNHNS and CDR2 SASEGT. This CDR3 comprises 13 residues. The ends were cut back, 4 bases at V and 4 bases at J, with 8 bases in the middle.

The chain uses TRBV27 and TRBJ2-7; TRBD2 might be the D (6 bases). The CDR3 sequence is 14 residues long. From germline, CDR1 is MNHEY and CDR2 SMNVEV (reference sequence). V was cut by 2 bases and J by 3 bases, with 11 bases left in between. The CDR3 here is CASSLAGKGYEQYF. CDR3 coding DNA: TGTGCCAGCAGTTTAGCGGGAAAAGGCTACGAGCAGTACTTC.

CDR3 nucleotide sequence: TGTGCCAGCAGCCAAGAGTCAGGGTATAATCAGCCCCAGCATTTT. Translated, it gives CASSQESGYNQPQHF. This sequence joins TRBV4-2 and TRBJ1-5; TRBD1 is a possible D gene (5 bases). The CDR3 contains 15 residues. With 0 bases removed from V and 4 bases from J, the gap between germline ends came to 10 bases. CDR1 and CDR2 from the germline V gene are LGHNA and YNFKEQ.

The V and J genes are TRBV19 and TRBJ2-1; D assignment may be TRBD1 or TRBD2 (5 bases each). Trimming left V 2 bases short and J 5 bases short, with 13 bases between. This CDR3 is built from 15 residues. Looked up from germline, CDR1 is LNHDA and CDR2 is SQIVND (reference sequence). DNA for the CDR3: TGTGCCAGTAGTATATTAGGTAGAGGGGACAATGAGCAGTTCTTC. Translating gives CASSILGRGDNEQFF. The entire variable domain, with the rest obtained from reference TRBV19 and TRBJ2-1, is as follows: DGGITQSPKYLFRKEGQNVTLSCEQNLNHDAMYWYRQDPGQGLRLIYYSQIVNDFQKGDIAEGYSVSREKKESFPLTVTSAQKNPTAFYLCASSILGRGDNEQFFGPGTRLTVL.

V gene TRBV5-4 combines with J gene TRBJ1-1, with D uncertain. V lost 1 base, J lost 0 bases, and 13 bases lay in between. The CDR3 has 16 residues. From germline, CDR1 is SGHNT and CDR2 YYREEE (reference sequence). The CDR3 sequence is CASSLRRIRVNTEAFF. The CDR3 DNA is TGTGCCAGCAGCTTGCGACGGATCAGAGTGAACACTGAAGCTTTCTTT.

This chain connects TRBV7-9 to TRBJ2-7; 13 bases align to TRBD2. The CDR3 length is 16 residues. CDR1 and CDR2 (germline): SEHNR, FQNEAQ (reference sequence). Losses at the gene ends were 3 bases for V and 5 bases for J; bases not matched to a gene: 7. CDR3 amino acids: CASSFRTSGSAHEQYF. The CDR3 DNA reads TGTGCCAGCAGCTTTAGGACTAGCGGGAGTGCCCACGAGCAGTACTTC.

This rearrangement joins TRBV7-2 to TRBJ2-5; D may be TRBD2 (6 bases). The CDR3 consists of 16 residues. Looked up from germline, CDR1 is SGHTA and CDR2 is FQGNSA. V was trimmed by 1 base and J by 4 bases, leaving 16 bases between them. The CDR3, as DNA: TGTGCCAGCAGCTTAGATTCCCCGGGAGTGCGAGAGACCCAGTACTTC. Translation gives CASSLDSPGVRETQYF.

The chain combines TRBV5-1 with TRBJ1-2; 8 bases map to TRBD1. Trimming took 0 bases from V and 1 from J; bases not matched to a gene: 2. The CDR3 loop spans 15 amino acids. Germline CDR1 and CDR2: SGHRS and YFSETQ. The CDR3 sequence is CASSLGGQGNYGYTF. The CDR3 coding sequence is TGCGCCAGCAGCTTGGGTGGACAGGGTAACTATGGCTACACCTTC.